This T cell receptor beta chain was identified during a study of cytomegalovirus exposure and HLA in healthy donors. General study results and limits: As confirmed in vitro, three CMV-associated chains were specific for CMV antigens. The study recorded more than 150 TCR beta chains that were cytomegalovirus-associated.

TCRdb's copy holds only in-frame clones and misses some; the assay was immunoSEQ multiplex PCR. The sample holds 150,000 or so clones, around nine tenths seen once. The V gene's germline CDR1 is SGHRS and CDR2 YFSETQ. This CDR3 spans 16 amino acids. V gave up 3 bases and J gave up 2 bases; unmatched junction bases: 9. With respect to this clone: Its specificity is unknown.

The origin of this receptor is a man between 18 and 35 years old in good health and CMV-seropositive. This chain uses TRBV5-1 with TRBJ2-7, with 9 bases identical to TRBD1. Sequencing was carried out using PBMCs. The chain's CDR3 is CASSSLRDRATYEQYF. DNA for the CDR3: TGCGCCAGCAGCTCCTTACGGGACAGGGCCACCTACGAGCAGTACTTC.